The T cell receptor (beta chain) under discussion was sequenced for a study of CD8+CD57+ T cells in acquired aplastic anemia. Patients who underwent sequencing had shown CD8+CD57+ cell expansion by flow cytometry. The study sampled blood from patients who had received no therapy. With regard to this clonotype: The antigen is not known.

Whole-study findings and limits: It was found that 25 to 35 CD8+ CDR3 sequences were shared between patients and controls.

TCR beta VDJ and CDR3 were profiled, and genomic DNA was the template. One entry per CDR3 protein results from TCRdb running MiXCR on the reads. This sample carries some 170,000 distinct CDR3 sequences, around half of them seen once, and the ten largest clones take under 1.2%. CDR1 SGHAT and CDR2 FQDESV come from the germline V gene (reference sequence). V dropped 1 base and J dropped 6; count of bases not matched to a gene: 7. CDR3 length: 17 residues. Specimen: sorted CD4+, CD8+, or CD8+CD57+ T cells (not recorded which) from PBMCs. The rearrangement links TRBV11-1 to TRBJ2-5; 14 bases fit TRBD2. The receptor's source is a human donor with aplastic anemia. CDR3 DNA: TGTGCCAGCAGCTTAGAGACTAGCGGGGGGGCGGGAAAGACCCAGTACTTC. Translating gives CASSLETSGGAGKTQYF.